The clone carrying this T cell receptor beta chain appeared a few times. This specimen comes from a study of T-cell reconstitution after alpha-beta-depleted transplantation in children. The V gene's germline CDR1 is MGHDK and CDR2 SYGVNS. There are 15 residues in the CDR3. Trimming removed 1 base from V and 3 bases from J, with 12 bases in between. As it was prepared, the TCRbeta library received unique molecular identifiers. MiXCR was run by TCRdb on the PCR reads, yielding one entry per CDR3 protein. Here the sample spans about 640,000 distinct CDR3 sequences, approximately 16% being singletons. This receptor was obtained from a human donor who donated a stem cell graft to a child with acute myeloid leukemia. Sequences were derived from PBMCs from the stem cell graft donor, sampled from the stem cell graft. V is TRBV25-1 and J is TRBJ1-2, with unresolved D. Here the CDR3 reads CASSEFFETDYGYTF. For the CDR3, the DNA is TGTGCCAGCAGTGAATTTTTTGAGACGGACTATGGCTACACCTTC.